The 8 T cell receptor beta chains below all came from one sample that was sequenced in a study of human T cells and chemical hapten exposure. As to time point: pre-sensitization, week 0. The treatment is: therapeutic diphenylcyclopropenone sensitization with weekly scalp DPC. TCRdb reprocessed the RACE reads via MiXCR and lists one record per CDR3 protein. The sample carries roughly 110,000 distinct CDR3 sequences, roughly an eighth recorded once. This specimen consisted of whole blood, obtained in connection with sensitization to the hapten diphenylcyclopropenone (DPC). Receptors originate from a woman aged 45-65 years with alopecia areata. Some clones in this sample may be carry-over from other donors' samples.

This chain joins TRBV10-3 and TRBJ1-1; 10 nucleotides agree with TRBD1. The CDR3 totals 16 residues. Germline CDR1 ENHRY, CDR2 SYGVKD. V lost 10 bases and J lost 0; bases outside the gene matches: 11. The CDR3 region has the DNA TGTGCCACACAGAGCGGGACAGGGGTTATGAACACTGAAGCTTTCTTT. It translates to CATQSGTGVMNTEAFF.

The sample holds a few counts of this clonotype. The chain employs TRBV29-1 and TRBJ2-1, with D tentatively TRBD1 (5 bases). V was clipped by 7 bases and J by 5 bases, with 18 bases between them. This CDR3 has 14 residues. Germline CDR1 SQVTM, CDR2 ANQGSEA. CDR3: CSGVRGQGDNEQFF. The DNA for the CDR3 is TGCAGCGGGGTGCGTGGACAAGGGGACAATGAGCAGTTCTTC.

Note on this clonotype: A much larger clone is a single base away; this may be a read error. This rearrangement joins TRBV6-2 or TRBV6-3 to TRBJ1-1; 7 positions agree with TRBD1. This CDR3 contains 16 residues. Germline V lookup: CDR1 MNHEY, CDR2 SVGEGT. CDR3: CASSYWRTGGSTEAYF. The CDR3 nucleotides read TGTGCCAGCAGTTACTGGAGGACAGGCGGTTCCACTGAAGCTTACTTT.

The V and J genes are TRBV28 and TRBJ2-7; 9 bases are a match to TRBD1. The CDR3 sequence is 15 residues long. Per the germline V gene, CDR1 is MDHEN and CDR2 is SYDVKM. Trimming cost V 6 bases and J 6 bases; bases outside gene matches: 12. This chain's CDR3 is CASSTPGTGSGEQYF. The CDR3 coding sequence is TGTGCCAGCAGCACCCCCGGGACAGGGTCTGGCGAGCAGTACTTC.

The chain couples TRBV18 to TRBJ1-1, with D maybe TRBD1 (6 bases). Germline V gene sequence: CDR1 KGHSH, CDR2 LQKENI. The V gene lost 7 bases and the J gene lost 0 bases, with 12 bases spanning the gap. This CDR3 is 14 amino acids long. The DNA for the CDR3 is TGTGCCAGCTTCCCGGGACACTTGAACACTGAAGCTTTCTTT. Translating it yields CASFPGHLNTEAFF.

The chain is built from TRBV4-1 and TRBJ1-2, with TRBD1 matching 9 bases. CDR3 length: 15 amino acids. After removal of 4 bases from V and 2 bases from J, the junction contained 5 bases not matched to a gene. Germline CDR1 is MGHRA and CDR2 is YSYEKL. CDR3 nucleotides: TGCGCCAGCAGCCCAACCGGGACAGGGAACTATGGCTACACCTTC. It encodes CASSPTGTGNYGYTF.

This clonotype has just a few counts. The CDR3 sequence is CASSPRLASTDTQYF. The DNA for the CDR3 is TGTGCCAGCAGCCCGAGACTCGCCAGCACAGATACGCAGTATTTT. V gene TRBV7-9 combines with J gene TRBJ2-3, with D unresolved. In germline, CDR1 is SEHNR, CDR2 FQNEAQ (reference sequence). V dropped 5 bases and J dropped 0 bases, with 12 bases sitting between them. This CDR3 is 15 amino acids long.

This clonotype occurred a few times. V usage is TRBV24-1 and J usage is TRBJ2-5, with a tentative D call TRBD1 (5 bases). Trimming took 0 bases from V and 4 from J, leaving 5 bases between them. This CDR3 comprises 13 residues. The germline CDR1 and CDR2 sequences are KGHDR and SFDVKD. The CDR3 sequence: CATSDLRGETQYF. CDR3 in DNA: TGTGCCACCAGTGATTTGAGGGGAGAGACCCAGTACTTC.